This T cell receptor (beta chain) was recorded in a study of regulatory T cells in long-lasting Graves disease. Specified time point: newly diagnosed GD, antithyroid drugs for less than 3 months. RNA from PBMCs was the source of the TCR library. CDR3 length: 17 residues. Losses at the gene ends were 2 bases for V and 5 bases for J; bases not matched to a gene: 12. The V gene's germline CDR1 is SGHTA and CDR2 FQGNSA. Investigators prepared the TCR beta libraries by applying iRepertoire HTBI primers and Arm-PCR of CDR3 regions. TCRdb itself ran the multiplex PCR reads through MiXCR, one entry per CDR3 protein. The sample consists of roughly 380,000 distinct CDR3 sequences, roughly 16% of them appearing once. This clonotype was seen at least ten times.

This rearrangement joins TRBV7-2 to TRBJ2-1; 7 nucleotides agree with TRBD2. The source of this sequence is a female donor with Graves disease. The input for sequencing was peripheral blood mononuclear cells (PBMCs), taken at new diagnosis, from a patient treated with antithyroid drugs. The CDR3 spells CASSLSPGTTTHNEQFF. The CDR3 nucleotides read TGTGCCAGCAGCTTAAGCCCCGGGACTACCACCCACAATGAGCAGTTCTTC.